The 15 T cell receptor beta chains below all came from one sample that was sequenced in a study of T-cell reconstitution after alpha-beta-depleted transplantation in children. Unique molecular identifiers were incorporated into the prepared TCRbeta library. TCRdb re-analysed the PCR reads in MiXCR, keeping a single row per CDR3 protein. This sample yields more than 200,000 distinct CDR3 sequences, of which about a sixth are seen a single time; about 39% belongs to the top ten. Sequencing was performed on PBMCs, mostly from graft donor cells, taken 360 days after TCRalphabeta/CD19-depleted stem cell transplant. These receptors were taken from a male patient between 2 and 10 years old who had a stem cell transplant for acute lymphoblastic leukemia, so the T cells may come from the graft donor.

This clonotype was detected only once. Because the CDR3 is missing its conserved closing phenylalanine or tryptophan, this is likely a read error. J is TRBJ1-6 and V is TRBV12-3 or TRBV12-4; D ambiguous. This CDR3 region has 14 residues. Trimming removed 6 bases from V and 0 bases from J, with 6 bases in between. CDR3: CASSPSSYNSPLHC. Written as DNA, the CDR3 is TGTGCCAGCAGCCCGAGCTCCTATAATTCACCCCTCCACTGT.

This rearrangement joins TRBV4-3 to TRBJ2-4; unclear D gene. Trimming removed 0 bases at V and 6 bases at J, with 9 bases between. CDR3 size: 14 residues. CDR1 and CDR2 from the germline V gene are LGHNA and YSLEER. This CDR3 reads CASSQDQDPNIQYF. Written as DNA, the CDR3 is TGCGCCAGCAGCCAAGATCAAGACCCAAACATTCAGTACTTC.

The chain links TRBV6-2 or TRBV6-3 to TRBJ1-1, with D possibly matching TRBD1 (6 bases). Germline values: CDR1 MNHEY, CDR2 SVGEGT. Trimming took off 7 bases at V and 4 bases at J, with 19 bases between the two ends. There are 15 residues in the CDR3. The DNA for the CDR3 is TGTGCCAGCACAAAACGGGGGACAATAAGCACTGAAGCTTTCTTT. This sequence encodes CASTKRGTISTEAFF.

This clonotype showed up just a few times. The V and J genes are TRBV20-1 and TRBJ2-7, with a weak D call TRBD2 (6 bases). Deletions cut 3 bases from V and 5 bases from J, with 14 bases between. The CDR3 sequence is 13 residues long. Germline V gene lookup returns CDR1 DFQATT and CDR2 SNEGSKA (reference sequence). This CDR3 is CSARRRVEDEQYF. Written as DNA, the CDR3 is TGCAGTGCTAGGAGGAGGGTTGAGGACGAGCAGTACTTC.

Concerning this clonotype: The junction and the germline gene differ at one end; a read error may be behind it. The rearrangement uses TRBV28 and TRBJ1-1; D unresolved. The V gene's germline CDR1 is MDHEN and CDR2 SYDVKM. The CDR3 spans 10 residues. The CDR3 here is CASGNPEAFF. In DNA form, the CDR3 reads TGTGCCAGCGGGAACCCTGAAGCTTTCTTT.

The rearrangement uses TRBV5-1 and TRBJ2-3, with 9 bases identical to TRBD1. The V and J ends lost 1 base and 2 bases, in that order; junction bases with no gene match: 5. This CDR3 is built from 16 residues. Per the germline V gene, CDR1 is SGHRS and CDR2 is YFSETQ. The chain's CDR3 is CASSLPGTGLTDTQYF. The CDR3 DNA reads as TGCGCCAGCAGCTTGCCCGGGACAGGGCTCACAGATACGCAGTATTTT.

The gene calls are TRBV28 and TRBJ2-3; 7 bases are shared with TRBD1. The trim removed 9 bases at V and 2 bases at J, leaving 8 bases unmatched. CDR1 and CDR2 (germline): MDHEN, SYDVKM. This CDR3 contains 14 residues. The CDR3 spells CASRKTGATDTQYF. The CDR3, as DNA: TGTGCCAGTCGGAAAACAGGGGCCACAGATACGCAGTATTTT.

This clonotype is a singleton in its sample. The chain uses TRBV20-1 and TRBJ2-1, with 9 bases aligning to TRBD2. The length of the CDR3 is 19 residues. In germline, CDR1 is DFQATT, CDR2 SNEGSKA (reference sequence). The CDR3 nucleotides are TGCAGGGGCCAGCCTCCGGGCTTGGCGGGGGGGCCATTCTACAATGAGCAGTTCTTC. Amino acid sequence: CRGQPPGLAGGPFYNEQFF.

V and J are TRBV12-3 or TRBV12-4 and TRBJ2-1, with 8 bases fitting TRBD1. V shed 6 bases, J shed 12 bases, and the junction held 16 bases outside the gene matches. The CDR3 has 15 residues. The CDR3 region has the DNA TGTGCCAGCAGCCCGGACAGGGTTAACTTTGAGGGGCAGTTCTTC. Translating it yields CASSPDRVNFEGQFF.

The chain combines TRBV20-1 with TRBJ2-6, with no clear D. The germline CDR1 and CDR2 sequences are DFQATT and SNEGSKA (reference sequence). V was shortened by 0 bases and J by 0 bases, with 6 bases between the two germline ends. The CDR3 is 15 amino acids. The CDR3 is CSARDIPSGANVLTF. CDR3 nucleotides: TGCAGTGCTAGAGACATCCCCTCTGGGGCCAACGTCCTGACTTTC.

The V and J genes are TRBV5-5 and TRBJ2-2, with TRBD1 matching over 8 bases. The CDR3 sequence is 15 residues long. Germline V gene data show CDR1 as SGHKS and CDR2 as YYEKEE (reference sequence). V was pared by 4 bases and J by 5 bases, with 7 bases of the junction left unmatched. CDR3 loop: CASSQDREGTGELFF. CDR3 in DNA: TGTGCCAGCAGCCAGGACAGGGAAGGGACCGGGGAGCTGTTTTTT.

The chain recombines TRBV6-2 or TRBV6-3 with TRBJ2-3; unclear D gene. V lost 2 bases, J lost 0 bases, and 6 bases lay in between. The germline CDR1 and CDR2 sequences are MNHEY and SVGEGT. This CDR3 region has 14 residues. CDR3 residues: CASSYHISTDTQYF. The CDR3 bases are TGTGCCAGCAGTTACCATATAAGCACAGATACGCAGTATTTT.

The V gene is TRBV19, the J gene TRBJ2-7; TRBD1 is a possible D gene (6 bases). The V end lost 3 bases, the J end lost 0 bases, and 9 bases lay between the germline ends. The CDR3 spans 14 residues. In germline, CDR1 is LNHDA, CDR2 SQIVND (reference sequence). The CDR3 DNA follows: TGTGCCAGTAGTATTGTGACAGGCTCCTACGAGCAGTACTTC. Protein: CASSIVTGSYEQYF.

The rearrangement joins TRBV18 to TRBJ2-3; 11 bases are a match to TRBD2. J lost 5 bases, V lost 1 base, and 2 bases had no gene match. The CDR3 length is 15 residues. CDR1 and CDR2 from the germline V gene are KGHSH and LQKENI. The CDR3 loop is CASSPLAGGQDTQYF. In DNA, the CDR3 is TGTGCCAGCTCACCACTAGCGGGGGGGCAAGATACGCAGTATTTT.

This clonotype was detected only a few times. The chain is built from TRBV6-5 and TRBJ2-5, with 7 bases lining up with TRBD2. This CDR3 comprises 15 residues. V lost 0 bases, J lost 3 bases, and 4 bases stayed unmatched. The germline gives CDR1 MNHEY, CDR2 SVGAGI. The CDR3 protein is CASSYSGTNEETQYF. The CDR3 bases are TGTGCCAGCAGTTACTCGGGGACTAACGAAGAGACCCAGTACTTC.